The clone carrying this T cell receptor (beta chain) was observed many times. The target antigen is unknown. The ends lost 2 bases at V and 10 bases at J; junction bases unmatched: 3. This CDR3 has 14 amino acids. Per germline, CDR1 MNHEY and CDR2 SVGAGI. TCRdb reanalysed the 5' RACE reads using MiXCR and keeps one entry per CDR3 protein. This sample has about 200,000 distinct CDR3 sequences, with about 17% found just once. This specimen comes from a study of T-cell memory formation after mild COVID-19. Study as a whole: TCR clustering was largely donor specific. Study-level results: Clones which contracted sat mainly in CM and EM if CD4+, and in EMRA if CD8+. Day 15 to 85 contracting clones showed balanced CD4/CD8; day 15 to 37 expanders favored CD4+. Pre-infection memory showed some responding clones, and this suggested that cross-reactive memory joined.

The sequenced sample consisted of PBMCs or a T cell subset sorted from them (not recorded which). The J gene is TRBJ2-1, the V gene TRBV6-5; 12 bases agree with TRBD1. The sequence was obtained from an adult woman who had mild COVID-19 (a few samples of this study predate the infection). Cell type and time point are not known. CDR3 nucleotide sequence: TGTGCCAGCAGTTACACGGGACAGGGGGCCGAGCAGTTCTTC. Its translation: CASSYTGQGAEQFF.